The T cell receptor beta chain under discussion was sequenced for a study of blood T cell repertoires in COVID-19. Looking at the study overall: Sites across the United States, Italy and Spain contributed samples from acute and convalescent COVID-19.

The authors' processing: Amplification from reference gene primers served as the basis for estimated nucleated cell counts. Sequenced by immunoSEQ multiplex PCR; TCRdb stores in-frame clones only, minus some. V and J calls and clone size follow that table, whereas D and trimming were derived from the DNA. The sample yields 95,000 to 100,000 clones, approximately 92% seen once. Trimming pared 10 bases from V and 7 bases from J, leaving 22 bases between. In germline, CDR1 is ENHRY, CDR2 SYGVKD. There are 14 residues in the CDR3. This chain uses TRBV10-3 with TRBJ1-2; D not certain. Input material: peripheral blood. This TCR was sampled from a man between 45 and 60 years old with active COVID-19. CDR3 coding DNA: TGTGCCAGCAAGGTCGGCGCAATTCGGGGTGGCTACACCTTC. Protein sequence: CASKVGAIRGGYTF.